This entry lists 7 T cell receptor beta chains sequenced from one sample in a study of post-analysis software for immune sequencing data. Unique molecular identifiers were built into the TCR beta cDNA libraries. TCRdb fed the PCR reads into MiXCR, producing one record per CDR3 protein. The sample lists 820,000 or so distinct CDR3 sequences, approximately 53% occurring once. These receptors' antigens are unknown. Study-level points and caveats: Compared with controls, patients had more of about five TRBV segments, including TRBV5-6, TRBV5-1 and TRBV20-1.

Input material: blood. The receptors shown here come from a girl under 18 with multiple sclerosis.

The sample holds a few counts of this clonotype. The chain employs TRBV7-8 and TRBJ2-5, with TRBD1 matching over 7 bases. This CDR3 region has 15 residues. Germline V gives CDR1 SGHVS, CDR2 FQNEAQ. Trimming took 5 bases from V and 5 from J; bases not matched to a gene: 11. The CDR3 DNA sequence: TGTGCCAGCAGCGCCCCGGGACAGTTCACGGAGACCCAGTACTTC. This translates into CASSAPGQFTETQYF. The full variable domain, rest sourced from reference TRBV7-8 and TRBJ2-5, is GAGVSQSPRYKVAKRGQDVALRCDPISGHVSLFWYQQALGQGPEFLTYFQNEAQLDKSGLPSDRFFAERPEGSVSTLKIQRTQQEDSAVYLCASSAPGQFTETQYFGPGTRLLVL.

A word on this clonotype: An end of the junction differs from the germline gene, which may be a read error. This chain uses TRBV5-1 with TRBJ1-2; 7 nucleotides align to TRBD1. CDR1 is SGHRS, CDR2 YFSETQ, per germline. The CDR3 runs 14 residues. CDR3 amino acids: CAGSLAAGQIGYTF. CDR3 coding DNA: TGCGCCGGCAGCTTGGCAGCGGGACAGATAGGCTACACCTTC.

This clonotype was observed a handful of times. The V and J genes are TRBV10-3 and TRBJ2-3, with 10 nucleotides matching TRBD2. The CDR3 consists of 16 residues. Germline V gene data show CDR1 as ENHRY and CDR2 as SYGVKD. The V and J ends lost 0 bases and 2 bases, in that order; junction bases with no gene match: 2. The CDR3 sequence is CAISESGLASTDTQYF. The CDR3 nucleotides are TGTGCCATCAGTGAGTCGGGACTAGCGTCCACAGATACGCAGTATTTT.

The chain has TRBV29-1 and TRBJ1-1; D call uncertain. Germline V gene lookup returns CDR1 SQVTM and CDR2 ANQGSEA. This CDR3 comprises 13 residues. The V and J ends lost 6 bases and 0 bases respectively, with 11 bases between them. The CDR3 reads CSVNLQLNTEAFF. CDR3 sequence (DNA): TGCAGCGTCAATCTCCAGCTGAACACTGAAGCTTTCTTT.

This clonotype was found a few times. The rearrangement joins TRBV20-1 to TRBJ1-4; D unresolved. The V gene's germline CDR1 is DFQATT and CDR2 SNEGSKA (reference sequence). CDR3 length: 11 amino acids. V was clipped by 2 bases and J by 8 bases, with 6 bases between them. The CDR3 DNA sequence: TGCAGTGCTAGACCCGGAGAAAAACTGTTTTTT. Translated: CSARPGEKLFF.

This clonotype was observed a few times. This chain links TRBV7-3 with TRBJ1-1; D is unresolved. This CDR3 region has 13 residues. Germline V lookup: CDR1 SGHTA, CDR2 FQGTGA. V dropped 3 bases and J dropped 1 base, with 6 bases sitting between them. CDR3 residues: CASSFRKNTEAFF. CDR3 nucleotide sequence: TGTGCCAGCAGCTTTAGGAAGAACACTGAAGCTTTCTTT.

The chain uses TRBV7-3 and TRBJ1-1; TRBD1 might be the D (5 bases). V was pared by 5 bases and J by 0 bases, with 13 bases between. CDR3 length: 15 residues. CDR1 and CDR2 (germline): SGHTA, FQGTGA. In DNA form, the CDR3 reads TGTGCCAGCAGCCCCGGGGCAGTCATGAACACTGAAGCTTTCTTT. Translation gives CASSPGAVMNTEAFF.